The clone carrying this T cell receptor beta chain was seen a handful of times. Its antigen remains unidentified. V lost 6 bases and J lost 1; bases outside the gene matches: 9. This CDR3 has 15 residues. Germline-derived CDR1 and CDR2 are SQVTM and ANQGSEA. TCRdb ran MiXCR on the 5' RACE reads and lists one entry per CDR3 protein. The sample has fewer than 650,000 distinct CDR3 sequences, about a fifth seen once. These data originate in a study of T-cell memory formation after mild COVID-19. Study results and caveats: Pre-infection memory harbored some responding clones, suggesting cross-reactive memory joined. Second-wave clones reaching peak frequency on day 37 lacked confirmed SARS-CoV-2 specificity. Later expanders leaned CD4+, whereas day 15 to 85 contracting clones were balanced CD4/CD8.

The chain is built from TRBV29-1 and TRBJ1-5, with 7 bases matching TRBD1. The receptor was derived from an adult woman who had mild COVID-19 (a few samples of this study predate the infection). Cell type and time point are not known. What was sequenced was PBMCs or a T cell subset sorted from them (not recorded which). CDR3 sequence: CSVRQGLLSNQPQHF. CDR3 nucleotide sequence: TGCAGCGTGCGACAGGGACTGTTGAGCAATCAGCCCCAGCATTTT.